The clone carrying this T cell receptor (beta chain) was counted once. Genomic DNA, serving as template, underwent TCR beta VDJ and CDR3 profiling. TCRdb ran MiXCR on the reads and lists one entry per CDR3 protein. Here the sample spans hundreds of thousands of distinct CDR3 sequences, roughly a third being singletons. Selection for sequencing was limited to patients who had shown CD8+CD57+ cell expansion by flow cytometry. In all patients, the disease was severe acquired aplastic anemia. Among the patients, none had received any therapy at the time of blood sampling. The data are from a study of CD8+CD57+ T cells in acquired aplastic anemia. The clonotype comes from a human donor with aplastic anemia. Sequenced: sorted CD4+, CD8+, or CD8+CD57+ T cells (not recorded which) from PBMCs.

CDR3 sequence (DNA): TGCAGTGCTAGAGATCGGACGGATAACTATGGCTACACCTTC. Amino acids: CSARDRTDNYGYTF. This sequence joins TRBV20-1 and TRBJ1-2; D not resolved. The germline V and J ends were trimmed by 0 bases and 1 base, with 9 bases remaining between them. Germline V gene lookup returns CDR1 DFQATT and CDR2 SNEGSKA (reference sequence). The CDR3 has 14 residues.